A selection of T cell receptor beta chains follows, all from one sample in a study of shared clonotypes between healthy human individuals. Clones were read by immunoSEQ multiplex PCR, and TCRdb kept only the in-frame ones, dropping some. The sample carries about 2 million clones, about 95% recorded once. Sequenced: naive CD8+ T cells sorted from blood. These TCRs come from a man between 18 and 29 years old in good health. Each CDR3 is given with its conserved first and last residue. A D gene is named only where the DNA matches it firmly. Clone size is given for some rows only: seen once, a few or many times, or a class if the clone is expanded.

TGTGCCTGGAGTGTACCCTACGGTGTGCTAGAGGTGTTCCCAGATACGCAGTATTTT	CAWSVPYGVLEVFPDTQYF	NA	NA	TRBV30	TRBJ2-3
TGCAGCGTTGAAGCCACTGGCGATACGCAGTATTTT	CSVEATGDTQYF	NA	NA	TRBV29-1	TRBJ2-3
TGTGCCACCAGCAGAGACAGGTATAGCAATCAGCCCCAGCATTTT	CATSRDRYSNQPQHF	once	NA	TRBV15	TRBJ1-5
TGTGCCAGCAGTGTAGCGGGGGGACAGAGCTCCTACAATGAGCAGTTCTTC	CASSVAGGQSSYNEQFF	NA	TRBD2	TRBV25-1	TRBJ2-1
TGCGCCAGCAGACAAGTGGTGCAGAACCAAGAGACCCAGTACTTC	CASRQVVQNQETQYF	NA	NA	TRBV4-1	TRBJ2-5
TGTGCCAGCAGCCAAACGAGACCGGGACAGGGCCGACAGTACTTC	CASSQTRPGQGRQYF	NA	TRBD1	TRBV14	TRBJ2-7
TGCGCCAGCAGCCAAGTAGGCCAGGAAGGAAACACCATATATTTT	CASSQVGQEGNTIYF	NA	NA	TRBV4-1	TRBJ1-3
TGCGCCAGCAGCCAAGGGGGACAGGGGGCCTACGAGCAGTACTTC	CASSQGGQGAYEQYF	NA	TRBD1	TRBV4-3	TRBJ2-7
TGCGCCAGCAGCTTGGGGCCCGACAGGCTTCCTCATGGCTACACCTTC	CASSLGPDRLPHGYTF	NA	NA	TRBV5-1	TRBJ1-2
TGTGCCAGTAGCGCGGGGACAGTCGTCCGCGATACGCAGTATTTT	CASSAGTVVRDTQYF	NA	NA	TRBV19	TRBJ2-3